This passage covers 6 T cell receptor beta chains from one sample sequenced in a study of blood T cells in healthy people across ages. Primed by a sample-barcoded 5' primer and a J-beta primer mix, a second PCR proceeded for roughly 6 to 12 cycles. A single record per CDR3 protein comes from TCRdb applying MiXCR to the 5' RACE reads. The sample includes 1.5 million to 1.9 million distinct CDR3 sequences, under 55% of them seen just once. The sequenced sample consisted of blood. All receptors derive from a woman younger than 35 in good health.

This clonotype has a single count. One end of the junction is discordant with germline, which a read error may explain. The chain recombines TRBV2 with TRBJ2-7; no definite D call. From germline, CDR1 is SNHLY and CDR2 FYNNEI. The CDR3 length is 14 residues. The CDR3 loop reads CASSVPQIIYERYF. The CDR3 bases are TGTGCCAGCAGTGTCCCGCAGATTATCTACGAGCGGTACTTC.

This clonotype was seen once. The genes are TRBV10-3 and TRBJ2-7, with 12 bases aligning to TRBD2. This CDR3 comprises 15 residues. V was pared by 6 bases and J by 1 base, with 4 bases of the junction left unmatched. Germline assignment: CDR1 ENHRY and CDR2 SYGVKD. CDR3 sequence reads: CAISATSGGSYEQYF. As DNA, the CDR3 is TGTGCCATCAGCGCGACTAGCGGGGGTTCCTACGAGCAGTACTTC.

In its sample, this clonotype was seen a few times. This sequence joins TRBV7-9 and TRBJ1-1; no clear D gene. V lost 5 bases, J lost 5 bases, and 12 bases lay in between. The CDR3 has 13 residues. Looked up from germline, CDR1 is SEHNR and CDR2 is FQNEAQ (reference sequence). The CDR3 sequence is CASSPSEVTEAFF. DNA of the CDR3: TGTGCCAGCAGCCCCTCCGAGGTTACTGAAGCTTTCTTT.

The chain employs TRBV4-1 and TRBJ2-1; tentative D call: TRBD1 (5 bases). CDR3 length equals 14 residues. The germline gives CDR1 MGHRA, CDR2 YSYEKL. Deletions cut 0 bases from V and 13 bases from J, with 16 bases between. In DNA form, the CDR3 reads TGCGCCAGCAGCCAAGATGCCAGGGAAGAGACCCAGTTCTTC. This translates into CASSQDAREETQFF.

The genes are TRBV14 and TRBJ1-2; D is undetermined. Germline loops: CDR1 SGHDN, CDR2 FVKESK. This CDR3 has 14 amino acids. V was clipped by 1 base and J by 0 bases, with 6 bases between them. CDR3 coding DNA: TGTGCCAGCAGCCAAGGAATACCTAACTATGGCTACACCTTC. It yields the protein CASSQGIPNYGYTF.

The CDR3 spells CASSLLKGILCNQPQHF. The CDR3, as DNA: TGTGCCAGCAGCCTCCTGAAGGGAATTCTTTGCAATCAGCCCCAGCATTTT. The chain links TRBV7-4 to TRBJ1-5; no firm D call. The CDR3 runs 17 residues. Trimming cost V 5 bases and J 2 bases, with 19 bases left between them. Germline lookup yields CDR1 SGHVT and CDR2 SQSDAQ.